What follows are 27 T cell receptor beta chains derived from one specimen sequenced in a study of OX40 agonist ivuxolimab in advanced cancers. Some clones are missing from TCRdb's copy, which holds only in-frame ones; the method was immunoSEQ multiplex PCR. The sample carries 20,000 to 25,000 clones, 70% to 85% recorded once. The input for sequencing was CD4+ or CD8+ T cells sorted from blood, taken in a trial of the OX40 agonist ivuxolimab. The receptor source for this set is an adult with an advanced solid tumor such as melanoma, head and neck, liver or kidney cancer.

The chain uses TRBV5-4 and TRBJ2-5, with TRBD1 matching 11 bases. The CDR3 sequence is 15 residues long. The junction had 6 bases not matched to a gene; V was cut back by 3 bases and J by 5 bases. Per the germline V gene, CDR1 is SGHNT and CDR2 is YYREEE (reference sequence). The CDR3 region is CASSWGQGEGETQYF. CDR3 nucleotides: TGTGCCAGCAGCTGGGGACAGGGGGAAGGTGAGACCCAGTACTTC.

The chain uses TRBV6-1 and TRBJ1-2, with a tentative D call TRBD1 (5 bases). V shed 6 bases and J shed 6 bases, with 8 bases lying between them. Germline V gives CDR1 MNHNS, CDR2 SASEGT. The CDR3 sequence is 11 residues long. The chain's CDR3 is CASSRGHGYTF. CDR3 nucleotide sequence: TGTGCCAGCAGCCGGGGCCATGGCTACACCTTC.

With regard to this clone: Other DNA sequences in this specimen translate into the identical CDR3. The chain has TRBV28 and TRBJ1-4; TRBD1 might be the D (5 bases). This CDR3 is 18 amino acids long. V was cut by 6 bases and J by 5 bases, with 25 bases left in between. Germline V gives CDR1 MDHEN, CDR2 SYDVKM. The CDR3 protein is CASRPPPGGRRSNEKLFF. The CDR3 bases are TGTGCCAGCAGACCACCCCCGGGGGGACGGCGGTCCAATGAAAAACTGTTTTTT.

The chain has TRBV5-1 and TRBJ2-1; D is perhaps TRBD2 (6 bases). This CDR3 comprises 14 residues. Trimming left V 4 bases short and J 9 bases short, with 17 bases between. Germline V gene data show CDR1 as SGHRS and CDR2 as YFSETQ. The CDR3: CASSQPRGLGEQFF. The CDR3 DNA follows: TGCGCCAGCAGCCAACCTCGGGGGTTGGGTGAGCAGTTCTTC.

The V gene is TRBV27, the J gene TRBJ2-1, with 12 bases identical to TRBD2. With 4 bases clipped from V and 0 bases from J, the junction kept 10 bases outside the gene matches. This CDR3 region has 19 residues. Germline V gives CDR1 MNHEY, CDR2 SMNVEV (reference sequence). CDR3 amino acids: CASSSRLAGAPHSYNEQFF. The CDR3, as DNA: TGTGCCAGCAGTTCCCGACTAGCGGGAGCGCCCCACTCCTACAATGAGCAGTTCTTC.

This rearrangement joins TRBV28 to TRBJ2-2; D might be TRBD1 or TRBD2, each matching 5 bases. V was cut by 5 bases and J by 3 bases, with 10 bases left in between. CDR1 is MDHEN and CDR2 is SYDVKM in the germline V gene. The CDR3 sequence is 14 residues long. The CDR3 protein is CASSLGEYTGELFF. In DNA form, the CDR3 reads TGTGCCAGCAGTCTAGGGGAGTACACCGGGGAGCTGTTTTTT. The full variable domain, its missing parts supplied by reference TRBV28 and TRBJ2-2, is DVKVTQSSRYLVKRTGEKVFLECVQDMDHENMFWYRQDPGLGLRLIYFSYDVKMKEKGDIPEGYSVSREKKERFSLILESASTNQTSMYLCASSLGEYTGELFFGEGSRLTVL.

This clone occurred once. The V gene is TRBV2, the J gene TRBJ2-7, with a weak D call TRBD1 (6 bases). Trimming shortened V by 8 bases and J by 6 bases, and 17 bases separated the two germline ends. This CDR3 has 13 residues. Germline values: CDR1 SNHLY, CDR2 FYNNEI. The CDR3 region has the DNA TGTGCCAGCCTCAGGGGTTTCGCAGTCGAGCAGTACTTC. This codes for CASLRGFAVEQYF.

The chain joins TRBV28 to TRBJ2-6; 9 nucleotides line up with TRBD1. Germline CDR1 is MDHEN and CDR2 is SYDVKM. This CDR3 spans 18 amino acids. Trimming took 6 bases from V and 3 from J; bases not matched to a gene: 12. The CDR3 nucleotides are TGTGCCAGCAGCCCGCTCCGGACAGGGGACTTTGGGGCCAACGTCCTGACTTTC. It codes for CASSPLRTGDFGANVLTF.

The gene calls are TRBV7-4 and TRBJ2-3, with D unresolved. The CDR3 covers 16 residues. CDR1 is SGHVT and CDR2 is SQSDAQ in the germline V gene. The V and J ends lost 2 bases and 2 bases respectively, with 14 bases between them. CDR3 region: CASSLPRIENTDTQYF. CDR3 in DNA: TGTGCCAGCAGCTTACCCAGAATAGAGAACACAGATACGCAGTATTTT.

V usage is TRBV7-3 and J usage is TRBJ2-7, with D perhaps matching TRBD1 (6 bases). V lost 5 bases and J lost 2, with 13 bases in between. Per the germline V gene, CDR1 is SGHTA and CDR2 is FQGTGA. The CDR3 has 14 amino acids. CDR3 region: CASSPQGSPYEQYF. CDR3 coding DNA: TGTGCCAGCAGCCCGCAGGGGTCACCCTACGAGCAGTACTTC.

J is TRBJ1-3 and V is TRBV7-9; D is unresolved. The CDR3 length is 14 residues. CDR1 and CDR2 from the germline V gene are SEHNR and FQNEAQ (reference sequence). Trimming left V 5 bases short and J 3 bases short, with 11 bases between. Here the CDR3 DNA reads TGTGCCAGCAGCGTCGACAATCATGGAAACACCATATATTTT. Its protein product is CASSVDNHGNTIYF.

The rearrangement uses TRBV5-1 and TRBJ2-1, with 13 bases identical to TRBD2. The CDR3 is 17 amino acids. Trimming cost V 4 bases and J 0 bases; bases outside gene matches: 4. CDR1 SGHRS and CDR2 YFSETQ come from the germline V gene. The DNA for the CDR3 is TGCGCCAGCAGCATGGGACTAGCGGGGAGCTCCTACAATGAGCAGTTCTTC. It is translated as CASSMGLAGSSYNEQFF.

The chain carries TRBV6-5 and TRBJ2-3; tentatively, D is TRBD2 (5 bases). V shed 6 bases and J shed 2 bases, with 15 bases lying between them. This CDR3 is 15 amino acids long. Germline CDR1 MNHEY, CDR2 SVGAGI. CDR3 DNA: TGTGCCAGCAGCTCTAGCACCTTAACCACAGATACGCAGTATTTT. Amino acid sequence: CASSSSTLTTDTQYF.

The chain couples TRBV18 to TRBJ2-1; TRBD1 or TRBD2 may be the D gene (6 bases each). The germline V gene has CDR1 KGHSH and CDR2 LQKENI. This CDR3 spans 15 amino acids. V was cut by 2 bases and J by 6 bases, with 14 bases left in between. The CDR3 reads CASSPYPGAANEQFF. CDR3 nucleotides: TGTGCCAGCTCACCATACCCGGGGGCAGCCAATGAGCAGTTCTTC.

This clone was observed once. The rearrangement uses TRBV5-1 and TRBJ2-2; D is perhaps TRBD2 (5 bases). Deletions cut 3 bases from V and 6 bases from J, with 18 bases between. From germline, CDR1 is SGHRS and CDR2 YFSETQ. The CDR3 length is 16 residues. CDR3 amino acids: CASSWWASRRPGELFF. In DNA, the CDR3 is TGCGCCAGCAGCTGGTGGGCTAGCAGGAGACCCGGGGAGCTGTTTTTT.

This chain joins TRBV7-2 and TRBJ2-7; D unclear. The CDR3 loop spans 15 amino acids. CDR1 is SGHTA, CDR2 FQGNSA, per germline. V was trimmed by 4 bases and J by 2 bases, leaving 15 bases between them. CDR3 sequence: CASSYEPGRTYEQYF. CDR3 coding DNA: TGTGCCAGCAGCTACGAACCTGGACGAACCTACGAGCAGTACTTC.

This chain joins TRBV28 and TRBJ2-7, with D perhaps matching TRBD1 (5 bases). This CDR3 contains 16 residues. Germline values: CDR1 MDHEN, CDR2 SYDVKM. V was cut by 4 bases and J by 2 bases, with 18 bases left in between. In nucleotides, the CDR3 is TGTGCCAGCAGTTCTAGGGGAATGGGCAATACCTACGAGCAGTACTTC. Translating gives CASSSRGMGNTYEQYF.

This clone has a single count. This rearrangement joins TRBV27 to TRBJ2-5, with D possibly TRBD2 on 5 matching bases. The length of the CDR3 is 14 residues. Trimming took off 3 bases at V and 7 bases at J, with 15 bases between the two ends. Germline lookup yields CDR1 MNHEY and CDR2 SMNVEV (reference sequence). The CDR3 sequence is CASSLQRGGGTQYF. The CDR3 bases are TGTGCCAGCAGTTTGCAGCGAGGAGGTGGGACCCAGTACTTC.

This clone was observed once. V is TRBV6-5 and J is TRBJ2-7; unclear D gene. Germline values: CDR1 MNHEY, CDR2 SVGAGI. V was cut by 6 bases and J by 4 bases, with 10 bases left in between. CDR3 length equals 12 residues. The CDR3 sequence is CASRAAGYEQYF. CDR3 coding DNA: TGTGCCAGCAGGGCCGCTGGGTACGAGCAGTACTTC.

The chain is built from TRBV7-9 and TRBJ2-1, with 13 bases aligning to TRBD2. CDR1 is SEHNR, CDR2 FQNEAQ, per germline (reference sequence). V shed 5 bases and J 10 bases; nucleotides not matched to a gene: 8. The length of the CDR3 is 15 residues. The CDR3 nucleotides are TGTGCCAGCAGCCCGACTAGCGGGAGGCGCTGGGAGCAGTTCTTC. It specifies CASSPTSGRRWEQFF.

J is TRBJ2-7 and V is TRBV4-1; 11 nucleotides align to TRBD1. Trimming at V came to 3 bases and at J to 2 bases, leaving 3 bases not matched to a gene. CDR3 size: 15 residues. Germline V lookup: CDR1 MGHRA, CDR2 YSYEKL. The chain's CDR3 is CASSHGQGATYEQYF. In DNA form, the CDR3 reads TGCGCCAGCAGCCATGGACAGGGGGCTACCTACGAGCAGTACTTC.

V gene TRBV28 combines with J gene TRBJ1-5; TRBD1 is a possible D gene (5 bases). V lost 2 bases, J lost 2 bases, and 10 bases lay in between. The CDR3 covers 15 residues. Germline V gene sequence: CDR1 MDHEN, CDR2 SYDVKM. CDR3 loop: CASSLGHVGNQPQHF. CDR3 DNA: TGTGCCAGCAGTTTAGGACACGTGGGCAATCAGCCCCAGCATTTT.

The chain combines TRBV9 with TRBJ1-5; D remains unclear. Germline CDR1 SGDLS, CDR2 YYNGEE. Trimming pared 0 bases from V and 7 bases from J, leaving 8 bases between. This CDR3 region has 13 residues. CDR3 DNA: TGTGCCAGCAGCGTAGCCCCGGGGCAGCCCCAGCATTTT. Protein: CASSVAPGQPQHF.

The genes are TRBV9 and TRBJ2-2; D is ambiguous. The CDR3 totals 15 residues. V shed 4 bases and J shed 6 bases, with 16 bases lying between them. Looked up from germline, CDR1 is SGDLS and CDR2 is YYNGEE. The CDR3 spells CASSPRAPNSGELFF. The CDR3 bases are TGTGCCAGCAGCCCCCGGGCCCCGAATTCCGGGGAGCTGTTTTTT.

This CDR3 is CAVYTGLTEAFF. The CDR3 nucleotides are TGCGCCGTTTACACGGGGCTAACTGAAGCTTTCTTT. The chain carries TRBV23-1 and TRBJ1-1; a possible D gene is TRBD1 (5 bases). TRBV23-1 is an open reading frame whose function is uncertain. The CDR3 is 12 amino acids. Trimming removed 11 bases at V and 5 bases at J, with 15 bases between.

The chain combines TRBV7-9 with TRBJ2-2, with D unclear. The V end was cut by 3 bases, the J end by 5 bases, with 13 bases between. This CDR3 is 15 amino acids long. Germline CDR1 reads SEHNR; CDR2 reads FQNEAQ (reference sequence). The CDR3 DNA reads as TGTGCCAGCAGCTTCATAAACAGTCGTACCGGGGAGCTGTTTTTT. Residues: CASSFINSRTGELFF. Full variable domain (outside the CDR3, taken from reference TRBV7-9 and TRBJ2-2): DTGVSQNPRHKITKRGQNVTFRCDPISEHNRLYWYRQTLGQGPEFLTYFQNEAQLEKSRLLSDRFSAERPKGSFSTLEIQRTEQGDSAMYLCASSFINSRTGELFFGEGSRLTVL.

CDR3 sequence reads: CASSLARGDRGGEQYF. The DNA of the CDR3 is TGTGCCAGCAGCTTGGCGAGGGGGGACAGGGGTGGAGAGCAGTACTTC. The chain carries TRBV5-6 and TRBJ2-7, with 10 positions matching TRBD1. Germline assignment: CDR1 SGHDT and CDR2 YYEEEE. V lost 0 bases, J lost 7 bases, and 10 bases stayed unmatched. CDR3 size: 16 residues.